The T cell receptor beta chain described here comes from a study of OX40 agonist ivuxolimab in advanced cancers. Across the whole study: The group had a mean age of approximately 60 years, ranged from about 23 to 79, and was 82.7% male.

The junction had 3 bases not matched to a gene; V was cut back by 3 bases and J by 3 bases. CDR1 and CDR2 (germline): MNHEY, SVGAGI. The CDR3 is 15 residues long. Findings and caveats of the study: Also present in some nonresponders was a low level of normalized T-cell clonal expansion. There were, on average, more expanded clones in CD8+ T cells than in CD4+.

Clones were sequenced by immunoSEQ multiplex PCR, and TCRdb holds only the in-frame ones, with some missing. The sample includes tens of thousands of clones, less than 90% seen only once; the top ten take roughly 3.1%. Exclusion applied to patients with autoimmune disease history or systemic immunosuppression. Note on this clone: Its target is unknown.

The sequenced sample was CD4+ or CD8+ T cells sorted from blood, obtained in a trial of the OX40 agonist ivuxolimab. V and J are TRBV6-5 and TRBJ2-1; 9 nucleotides agree with TRBD2. The clonotype was recovered from an adult with an advanced solid tumor such as melanoma, head and neck, liver or kidney cancer. This CDR3 reads CASSYSGSDYNEQFF. In DNA, the CDR3 is TGTGCCAGCAGTTATAGCGGGAGCGACTACAATGAGCAGTTCTTC.